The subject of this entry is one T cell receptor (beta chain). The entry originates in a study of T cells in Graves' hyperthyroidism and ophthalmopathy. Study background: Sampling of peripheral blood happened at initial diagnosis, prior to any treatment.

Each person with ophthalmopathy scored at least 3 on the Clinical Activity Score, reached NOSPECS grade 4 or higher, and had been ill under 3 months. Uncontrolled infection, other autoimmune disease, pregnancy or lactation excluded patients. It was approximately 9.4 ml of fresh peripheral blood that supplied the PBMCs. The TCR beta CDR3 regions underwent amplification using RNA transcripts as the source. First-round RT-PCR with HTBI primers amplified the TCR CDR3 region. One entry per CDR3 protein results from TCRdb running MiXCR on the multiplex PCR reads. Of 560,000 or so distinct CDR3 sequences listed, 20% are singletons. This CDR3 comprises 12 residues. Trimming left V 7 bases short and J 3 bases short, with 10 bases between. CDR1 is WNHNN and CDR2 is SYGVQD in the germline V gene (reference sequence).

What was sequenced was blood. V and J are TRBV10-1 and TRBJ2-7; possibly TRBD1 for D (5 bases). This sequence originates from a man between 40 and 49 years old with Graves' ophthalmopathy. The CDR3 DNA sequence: TGCGCCAGCACCGAACAGGTCTACGAGCAGTACTTC. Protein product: CASTEQVYEQYF.